This TCR beta chain comes out of a study of blood T cells in healthy people across ages. Ranging in age from roughly 6 to 95, the donors were healthy Caucasian individuals from Russia. Each sample used at least 6 million PBMCs. With a J-beta primer mix and a sample-barcoded 5' primer, a second PCR ran about 7 to 12 cycles. Each CDR3 protein gets one entry after TCRdb re-called the 5' RACE reads with MiXCR. This table holds 950,000 to 1,200,000 distinct CDR3 sequences, under 40% found once. The germline CDR1 and CDR2 sequences are ENHRY and SYGVKD. The CDR3 spans 15 residues. V lost 5 bases, J lost 9 bases, and 13 bases stayed unmatched. A few counts support this clonotype.

This TCR derives from a man in his late teens or twenties in good health. The sequencing sample was made of blood. The rearrangement uses TRBV10-3 and TRBJ2-5; 9 nucleotides match TRBD1. CDR3 DNA sequence: TGTGCCATCAGTTCCTCGGGACAGGGCGCAGGAGCCCAGTACTTC. Translated: CAISSSGQGAGAQYF.